This T cell receptor beta chain was recovered during a study of human thymus T cells. The germline gives CDR1 SEHNR, CDR2 FQNEAQ (reference sequence). The CDR3 sequence is 16 residues long. V shed 5 bases and J shed 4 bases, with 19 bases lying between them. This table comes from immunoSEQ multiplex PCR, and its TCRdb copy is limited to in-frame clones, with some not included. The sample lists tens of thousands of clones, 95% occurring once. The receptor's source is a girl under two years old with a congenital heart defect but otherwise immunologically healthy. Sequencing was done on a sample of blood. This chain connects TRBV7-9 to TRBJ2-3; a weak D match, TRBD1 (6 bases). The CDR3 region is CASSQTGIIYADTQYF. The CDR3 nucleotides are TGTGCCAGCAGCCAAACAGGGATTATATATGCAGATACGCAGTATTTT.